This TCR beta chain was identified in a study of blood T cell repertoires in COVID-19. About the study: In each case, the material was cDNA or gDNA derived from T cells, B-cell-depleted T cells, or PBMCs.

The data were produced by immunoSEQ multiplex PCR, yet TCRdb's version contains in-frame clones alone and is incomplete. The sample lists under 45,000 clones, around 88% occurring once. This clone was recorded at least ten times. There are 14 residues in the CDR3. V lost 2 bases and J lost 4; bases outside the gene matches: 4. CDR1 and CDR2 from the germline V gene are MGHRA and YSYEKL. This chain connects TRBV4-1 to TRBJ2-5, with TRBD1 matching over 7 bases. Sequenced sample: peripheral blood. This sequence originates from a woman aged 80 or over with active or convalescent COVID-19. CDR3 sequence (DNA): TGCGCCAGCAGCCAACCAGGGGGTTTAGAGACCCAGTACTTC. Protein product: CASSQPGGLETQYF.